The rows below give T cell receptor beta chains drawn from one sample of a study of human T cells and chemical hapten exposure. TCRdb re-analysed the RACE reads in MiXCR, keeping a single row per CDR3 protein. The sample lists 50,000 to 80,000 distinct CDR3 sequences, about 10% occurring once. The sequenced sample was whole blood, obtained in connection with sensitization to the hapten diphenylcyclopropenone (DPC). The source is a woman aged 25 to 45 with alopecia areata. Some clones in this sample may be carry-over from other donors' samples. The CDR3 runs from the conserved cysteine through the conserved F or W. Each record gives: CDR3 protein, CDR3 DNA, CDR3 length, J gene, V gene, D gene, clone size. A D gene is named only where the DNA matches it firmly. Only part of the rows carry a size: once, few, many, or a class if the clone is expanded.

CASSQSRAGFSYNEQFF TGCGCCAGCAGTCAAAGTAGAGCGGGATTCTCCTACAATGAGCAGTTCTTC 17 TRBJ2-1 TRBV5-1 TRBD2 few
CASSLDAGYNEQFF TGTGCCAGCAGCTTAGATGCGGGCTACAATGAGCAGTTCTTC 14 TRBJ2-1 TRBV25-1 . .
CSARELAGGRTDTQYF TGCAGTGCTAGAGAACTAGCGGGAGGAAGAACAGATACGCAGTATTTT 16 TRBJ2-3 TRBV20-1 TRBD2 .
CSVETELNTGELFF TGCAGCGTGGAGACCGAGTTAAACACCGGGGAGCTGTTTTTT 14 TRBJ2-2 TRBV29-1 . few
CSARWGYYEQYF TGCAGTGCTAGATGGGGATACTACGAGCAGTACTTC 12 TRBJ2-7 TRBV20-1 . .
CASSQETQYF TGTGCCAGCTCACAAGAGACCCAGTACTTC 10 TRBJ2-5 TRBV18 . .
CASRSRRTYNEQFF TGTGCCAGCAGATCGAGGAGGACTTACAATGAGCAGTTCTTC 14 TRBJ2-1 TRBV28 . .
CSARDSSYEQYF TGCAGTGCTCGGGACTCCTCCTACGAGCAGTACTTC 12 TRBJ2-7 TRBV20-1 . few
CSVLSGNTIYF TGCAGCGTGTTATCTGGAAACACCATATATTTT 11 TRBJ1-3 TRBV29-1 . few
CASSLRENEQFF TGTGCCAGCAGCCTCCGCGAGAATGAGCAGTTCTTC 12 TRBJ2-1 TRBV9 . many
CASRGPMRVLVYEQYF TGTGCCAGCAGGGGACCCATGAGGGTCTTAGTATACGAGCAGTACTTC 16 TRBJ2-7 TRBV6-1 . .